This T cell receptor (beta chain) was obtained from a study of T cells in Graves' hyperthyroidism and ophthalmopathy. The PBMCs had their origin in approximately 10 ml of fresh peripheral blood. Germline loops: CDR1 SGHTA, CDR2 FQGNSA. The CDR3 sequence is 15 residues long. Trimming cost V 3 bases and J 2 bases, with 14 bases left between them. This clonotype was observed many times. Its antigen is undetermined. TCR beta CDR3 sequences were amplified from RNA transcripts. TCR CDR3 underwent first-round RT-PCR with the HTBI primer set. MiXCR, applied by TCRdb to the multiplex PCR reads, yields one record per CDR3 protein. The sample yields 250,000 to 300,000 distinct CDR3 sequences, about an eighth seen once. Overall study results and limits: Blood samples included most of the expanded thyroid clonotypes exceeding 0.001.

The sequence came from a woman aged 25-40 years with Graves' hyperthyroidism that later progressed to Graves' ophthalmopathy. The chain couples TRBV7-2 to TRBJ2-7; possible D gene TRBD1, 6 bases. Material: blood. The CDR3 loop reads CASSFRGGNAYEQYF. CDR3 sequence (DNA): TGTGCCAGCAGCTTCAGGGGTGGGAATGCCTACGAGCAGTACTTC.